Below are 19 T cell receptor beta chains sequenced from a single sample in a study of a mutant IDH1 vaccine in newly diagnosed glioma. Time point of the sample: week 11, during vaccination. Topical imiquimod was applied with each vaccine dose, which held 300 ug of mutant IDH1 20-mer peptide. These receptors have no known antigen. Assay used: immunoSEQ multiplex PCR; TCRdb lists only in-frame clones, some missing. The profile shows 30,000 to 45,000 clones, over 70% of them singletons. Here the sequenced sample was peripheral blood mononuclear cells (PBMCs), taken from a glioma patient whose treatment included an IDH1 peptide vaccine. Source of these receptors: a woman younger than 45 with glioma. Some clones in this sample may be carry-over from other donors' samples.

The genes are TRBV27 and TRBJ1-2; D gene unclear. Trimming stripped 0 bases from V and 6 bases from J, with 11 bases between. The length of the CDR3 is 14 residues. Germline V gene lookup returns CDR1 MNHEY and CDR2 SMNVEV (reference sequence). The CDR3 sequence: CASSLSPQVDGYTF. CDR3 DNA sequence: TGTGCCAGCAGTTTATCGCCCCAGGTGGATGGCTACACCTTC.

The chain couples TRBV6-5 to TRBJ1-3; 7 nucleotides match TRBD1. Germline V gene lookup returns CDR1 MNHEY and CDR2 SVGAGI. The junction had 7 bases not matched to a gene; V was cut back by 5 bases and J by 3 bases. CDR3 length: 15 residues. DNA of the CDR3: TGTGCCAGCAGTCTCGGGACAGTAGGTGGAAACACCATATATTTT. Translated: CASSLGTVGGNTIYF.

This clone was seen a few times. V is TRBV15 and J is TRBJ2-1; 7 bases agree with TRBD2. The CDR3 is 15 residues long. The trim removed 3 bases at V and 8 bases at J, leaving 10 bases unmatched. CDR1 is LNHNV and CDR2 is YYDKDF in the germline V gene (reference sequence). The chain's CDR3 is CATSSRDYLWDEQFF. In DNA, the CDR3 is TGTGCCACCAGCAGCCGGGACTATCTTTGGGATGAGCAGTTCTTC.

The rearrangement uses TRBV19 and TRBJ1-1, with 9 bases aligning to TRBD1. The CDR3 runs 14 residues. From germline, CDR1 is LNHDA and CDR2 SQIVND (reference sequence). V gave up 4 bases and J gave up 6 bases; unmatched junction bases: 6. CDR3 loop: CASSRAGTGPEAFF. For the CDR3, the DNA is TGTGCCAGTAGTAGGGCCGGGACAGGGCCTGAAGCTTTCTTT.

This chain uses TRBV7-2 with TRBJ2-3; D gene uncertain. The V end was cut by 0 bases, the J end by 11 bases, with 9 bases between. This CDR3 contains 12 residues. The germline V gene has CDR1 SGHTA and CDR2 FQGNSA. CDR3 coding DNA: TGTGCCAGCAGCTTAGCGCTTACTCTGCAGTATTTT. It codes for CASSLALTLQYF.

Points on this clone: A read error may account for a junction end that differs from germline. The rearrangement links TRBV7-7 to TRBJ2-3; D is uncertain. The CDR3 loop spans 15 amino acids. Germline V CDR1 and CDR2: SSHAT, FNYEAQ (reference sequence). The CDR3 is CASSLEGKTTDTQYF. The CDR3 bases are TGTGCTAGCAGCTTAGAAGGGAAAACGACAGATACGCAGTATTTT.

The chain links TRBV7-2 to TRBJ2-1; tentatively, D is TRBD2 (5 bases). The CDR3 consists of 15 residues. V was trimmed by 0 bases and J by 4 bases, leaving 10 bases between them. CDR1 and CDR2 (germline): SGHTA, FQGNSA. CDR3 amino acids: CASSLALGGYNEQFF. The CDR3 nucleotides are TGTGCCAGCAGCTTAGCTCTAGGCGGGTACAATGAGCAGTTCTTC.

The chain couples TRBV2 to TRBJ2-7, with 8 positions matching TRBD2. Germline-derived CDR1 and CDR2 are SNHLY and FYNNEI. V shed 8 bases, J shed 2 bases, and the junction held 8 bases outside the gene matches. The CDR3 totals 14 residues. For the CDR3, the DNA is TGTGCCAGCTGCCGGGAGGGGGGCCCCTACGAGCAGTACTTC. This sequence encodes CASCREGGPYEQYF. The whole variable domain, filled in from reference TRBV2 and TRBJ2-7, reads EPEVTQTPSHQVTQMGQEVILRCVPISNHLYFYWYRQILGQKVEFLVSFYNNEISEKSEIFDDQFSVERPDGSNFTLKIRSTKLEDSAMYFCASCREGGPYEQYFGPGTRLTVT.

The gene calls are TRBV5-1 and TRBJ2-7; D possibly matches TRBD1 or TRBD2 (6 bases each). The V end was cut by 2 bases, the J end by 5 bases, with 14 bases between. The germline gives CDR1 SGHRS, CDR2 YFSETQ. The CDR3 loop spans 14 amino acids. CDR3 protein: CASSFAGGRNEQYF. The CDR3 region has the DNA TGCGCCAGCAGCTTCGCCGGGGGCCGCAACGAGCAGTACTTC. The full variable domain, in which reference TRBV5-1 and TRBJ2-7 provide the parts outside the CDR3, is KAGVTQTPRYLIKTRGQQVTLSCSPISGHRSVSWYQQTPGQGLQFLFEYFSETQRNKGNFPGRFSGRQFSNSRSEMNVSTLELGDSALYLCASSFAGGRNEQYFGPGTRLTVT.

V and J are TRBV29-1 and TRBJ1-2; D unresolved. Germline CDR1 is SQVTM and CDR2 is ANQGSEA. The length of the CDR3 is 12 residues. With 7 bases removed from V and 8 bases from J, the gap between germline ends came to 17 bases. The CDR3 nucleotides read TGCAGCGCCACCGAAGCGACCGCCGGCTACACCTTC. Amino acids: CSATEATAGYTF.

This rearrangement joins TRBV19 to TRBJ1-5; the match to TRBD1 covers 8 bases. CDR3 length: 15 residues. Trimming took 4 bases from V and 6 from J; bases not matched to a gene: 8. Germline-derived CDR1 and CDR2 are LNHDA and SQIVND (reference sequence). The CDR3 nucleotides read TGTGCCAGTAGTACCAAGACAGGGGTAAGTCAGCCCCAGCATTTT. Amino acids: CASSTKTGVSQPQHF.

This clone was recorded once. The V call is TRBV7-9, the J call TRBJ1-1; tentative D call: TRBD1 (5 bases). CDR1 and CDR2 (germline): SEHNR, FQNEAQ (reference sequence). The CDR3 runs to 16 residues. V gave up 5 bases and J gave up 0 bases, with 16 bases separating them. The CDR3 coding sequence is TGTGCCAGCAGCGGCGAGCGGGGGTACATGAACACTGAAGCTTTCTTT. Translated, it gives CASSGERGYMNTEAFF.

This clone was counted a single time. The chain recombines TRBV6-1 with TRBJ2-7, with D uncertain. The germline V gene encodes CDR1 MNHNS and CDR2 SASEGT. CDR3 length: 12 amino acids. Trimming stripped 7 bases from V and 5 bases from J, with 12 bases between. CDR3 amino acids: CASNNRGDEQYF. CDR3 bases: TGTGCCAGCAACAACAGAGGTGACGAGCAGTACTTC.

This chain connects TRBV7-9 to TRBJ2-1; D is possibly TRBD1 (6 bases). This CDR3 spans 14 amino acids. CDR1 and CDR2 from the germline V gene are SEHNR and FQNEAQ (reference sequence). Trimming took off 6 bases at V and 5 bases at J, with 14 bases between the two ends. CDR3 residues: CASSHRDNDNEQFF. Written as DNA, the CDR3 is TGTGCCAGCAGTCACAGGGACAATGACAATGAGCAGTTCTTC.

The V and J genes are TRBV10-2 and TRBJ2-2; D unresolved. Trimming removed 6 bases at V and 0 bases at J, with 20 bases between. CDR1 is WSHSY and CDR2 is SAAADI in the germline V gene. This CDR3 spans 18 amino acids. This CDR3 is CASRDEVTPFPNTGELFF. The CDR3 DNA is TGCGCCAGCAGGGACGAGGTGACCCCCTTTCCGAACACCGGGGAGCTGTTTTTT.

CDR3 amino acids: CASATRDSYGYTF. CDR3 DNA sequence: TGTGCCAGCGCCACCCGGGACTCCTATGGCTACACCTTC. This sequence joins TRBV27 and TRBJ1-2, with D maybe TRBD1 (5 bases). Between the trimmed V and J ends, which lost 8 bases and 4 bases, there was a span of 14 bases. The length of the CDR3 is 13 residues. Looked up from germline, CDR1 is MNHEY and CDR2 is SMNVEV (reference sequence).

This chain joins TRBV19 and TRBJ1-5; tentative D call: TRBD1 (5 bases). Germline loops: CDR1 LNHDA, CDR2 SQIVND (reference sequence). Trimming stripped 7 bases from V and 7 bases from J, with 23 bases between. The CDR3 totals 16 residues. The DNA of the CDR3 is TGTGCCAGTACCATCCTCACGCCGGGGCGAGAGCAGCCCCAGCATTTT. This gives the protein CASTILTPGREQPQHF.

This clone was detected once. The same CDR3 can be traced to other DNA sequences in this sample. This sequence joins TRBV5-1 and TRBJ2-1, with a tentative D call TRBD1 (6 bases). The CDR3 is 15 amino acids. The V gene lost 2 bases and the J gene lost 0 bases, with 9 bases spanning the gap. CDR1 is SGHRS, CDR2 YFSETQ, per germline. CDR3 in amino acids: CASSFGGYSYNEQFF. The CDR3, as DNA: TGCGCCAGCAGCTTTGGGGGCTACTCCTACAATGAGCAGTTCTTC.

The chain has TRBV7-8 and TRBJ2-6; 15 nucleotides align to TRBD2. This CDR3 region has 20 residues. From germline, CDR1 is SGHVS and CDR2 FQNEAQ. The J segment lost 2 bases and the V segment lost 2 bases, leaving 7 bases of the junction unmatched. CDR3 in DNA: TGTGCCAGCAGCTTATCATCGGGACTAGCGGGAGGAACTGGGGCCAACGTCCTGACTTTC. It yields the protein CASSLSSGLAGGTGANVLTF.